Sequencing of this T cell receptor (beta chain) was carried out in a study of blood T cells in healthy people across ages. Study-level findings and limits: It was held that the diversity estimates obtained from one million T cells were underestimates.

The CDR3 spans 15 residues. The germline V gene encodes CDR1 SGHTA and CDR2 FQGNSA. Of note for this clonotype: Its specificity is unknown.

PCR was performed a second time for about 6 to 12 cycles using a sample-barcoded 5' primer and a J-beta primer mix. Each cDNA molecule was tagged by a template-switch adaptor that had 12 random nucleotides. TCRdb reprocessed the 5' RACE reads with MiXCR, giving one entry per CDR3 protein. The table has 1,800,000 or so distinct CDR3 sequences, 35% to 50% seen once; the top ten hold approximately 22%. The chain couples TRBV7-2 to TRBJ2-4; D is possibly TRBD1 (6 bases). The DNA matches TRBJ2-7 better at its end, which makes the J call doubtful. The source material was blood. This clonotype originated in a human donor in good health. The CDR3 here is CASSSRTENPDEQYF. The DNA of the CDR3 is TGTGCCAGCAGCTCTCGGACAGAAAATCCCGACGAGCAGTACTTC.